This T cell receptor beta chain appears in the sequencing data of a study of blood T cell repertoires in COVID-19. Study-level information: COVID-19 samples collected from the United States, Italy and Spain covered acute and convalescent phases. PBMCs, B-cell-depleted T cells, or T cells were the source of the cDNA or gDNA that made up the material.

Trimming took off 4 bases at V and 5 bases at J, with 11 bases between the two ends. CDR1 and CDR2 (germline): SQVTM, ANQGSEA. The CDR3 length is 12 residues. Original analysis: Amplified reference gene primers provided the basis for estimating nucleated cell counts. Measured with immunoSEQ multiplex PCR; TCRdb has only the in-frame clones, and not every one. V and J calls and clone size are those listed in that table; D and trimming were worked out from the DNA. The table includes hundreds of thousands of clones, around 87% detected once. Source material: peripheral blood. The TCR originated in a woman in her 50s who had recovered from COVID-19. The chain links TRBV29-1 to TRBJ1-1; tentative D call: TRBD1 (5 bases). This CDR3 reads CSVGRVSTEAFF. Here the CDR3 DNA reads TGCAGCGTTGGCAGGGTATCAACTGAAGCTTTCTTT. The entire variable domain, with the rest obtained from reference TRBV29-1 and TRBJ1-1, is as follows: SAVISQKPSRDICQRGTSLTIQCQVDSQVTMMFWYRQQPGQSLTLIATANQGSEATYESGFVIDKFPISRPNLTFSTLTVSNMSPEDSSIYLCSVGRVSTEAFFGQGTRLTVV.